The 24 T cell receptor beta chains below were found in one sample sequenced in a study of T cells in Graves' hyperthyroidism and ophthalmopathy (dated by TCRdb to between 2018 and 2020). Receptors were amplified or captured by multiplex PCR. The sequencing machine was an Illumina HiSeq 2000. TCR beta CDR3 regions were amplified from RNA transcripts. The first round of RT-PCR for the TCR CDR3 was performed with the HTBI primer set and the Qiagen OneStep RT-PCR kit. TCRdb's own reprocessing of the public reads used fastp at Q25 and MiXCR and kept productive beta chains. CDR3 protein sequences are deduplicated, and each keeps its most common genes and DNA. This sample gives 500,000 to 750,000 distinct CDR3 sequences in total; around 45% of them show up just once. The ten largest clones represent around 8% of the sample. The source material was peripheral blood or thyroid tissue (not recorded which). All receptors come from a young woman with Graves' hyperthyroidism.

This clonotype was counted many times. The chain recombines TRBV25-1 with TRBJ2-7; 10 bases line up with TRBD1. CDR3 length: 13 amino acids. Germline CDR1 MGHDK, CDR2 SYGVNS. V gave up 9 bases and J gave up 4 bases; unmatched junction bases: 6. The CDR3 nucleotides read TGTGCCAGTAGGGGACAGGGGAGATACGAGCAGTACTTC. It encodes CASRGQGRYEQYF.

This clonotype appeared many times. J is TRBJ2-7 and V is TRBV2; 8 bases match TRBD2. V was clipped by 5 bases and J by 6 bases; unmatched bases: 9. Germline V gives CDR1 SNHLY, CDR2 FYNNEI. The CDR3 spans 14 residues. CDR3 DNA sequence: TGTGCCAGCAGTTCGGGACTAGTCCAGTTCGAGCAGTACTTC. It yields the protein CASSSGLVQFEQYF.

This clonotype was counted at least ten times. This chain's CDR3 is CASSEDAGYYGYTF. CDR3 coding DNA: TGTGCCAGCAGTGAAGACGCAGGGTACTATGGCTACACCTTC. The chain links TRBV6-1 to TRBJ1-2; weak D call: TRBD1 (5 bases). The CDR3 extends over 14 amino acids. V was clipped by 1 base and J by 3 bases, with 9 bases between them. Germline V gene lookup returns CDR1 MNHNS and CDR2 SASEGT.

This clonotype came up many times. The gene calls are TRBV6-6 and TRBJ2-6, with D tentatively TRBD1 (6 bases). This CDR3 has 15 amino acids. V dropped 10 bases and J dropped 4 bases, with 17 bases sitting between them. Germline CDR1 MNHNY, CDR2 SVGAGI (reference sequence). CDR3 region: CAIRQAGLGANVLTF. The CDR3 region has the DNA TGTGCCATCAGACAGGCGGGCTTGGGGGCCAACGTCCTGACTTTC.

A word on this clonotype: This may be a read error: a much more frequent sequence differs by one nucleotide. The gene calls are TRBV7-3 and TRBJ2-7; the match to TRBD2 covers 9 bases. CDR1 and CDR2 from the germline V gene are SGHTA and FQGTGA. The CDR3 has 12 amino acids. J lost 6 bases, V lost 4 bases, and 1 base had no gene match. In DNA, the CDR3 is TGTGCCAGCAGCTATAGCGGGAGCGAGCAGTACTTC. It is translated as CASSYSGSEQYF.

This CDR3 is CSLGTGLNYGYTF. In DNA form, the CDR3 reads TGCAGCTTAGGGACAGGGCTCAACTATGGCTACACCTTC. The chain is built from TRBV29-1 and TRBJ1-2; the match to TRBD1 covers 9 bases. Germline CDR1 and CDR2: SQVTM and ANQGSEA. This CDR3 contains 13 residues. The junction had 6 bases not matched to a gene; V was cut back by 8 bases and J by 2 bases.

The rearrangement joins TRBV7-2 to TRBJ2-5; 9 bases map to TRBD2. Per germline, CDR1 SGHTA and CDR2 FQGNSA. The CDR3 has 15 amino acids. Trimming took 5 bases from V and 5 from J; bases not matched to a gene: 9. CDR3 residues: CASSPGTSSSETQYF. CDR3 nucleotide sequence: TGTGCCAGCAGCCCTGGGACTAGCAGCTCGGAGACCCAGTACTTC.

This clonotype was seen many times. The chain combines TRBV19 with TRBJ2-2; D might be TRBD1 (5 bases). Trimming took off 7 bases at V and 0 bases at J, with 12 bases between the two ends. CDR1 is LNHDA and CDR2 is SQIVND in the germline V gene (reference sequence). CDR3 length: 15 residues. The CDR3 reads CASTKGVTNTGELFF. The CDR3 DNA reads TGTGCCAGTACAAAAGGGGTAACGAACACCGGGGAGCTGTTTTTT.

As concerns this clonotype: The final CDR3 position lacks the conserved phenylalanine or tryptophan, pointing to a likely read error. The limits of the CDR3 on the DNA are not certain, so only TCRdb's listed CDR3 is given. This sequence joins TRBV14 and TRBJ1-3. Inclusive of both ends, the CDR3 amounts to 8 amino acids. Germline V gives CDR1 SGHDN, CDR2 FVKESK. This chain's CDR3 is CASSQEGT.

A word on this clonotype: The CDR3 carries no conserved terminal phenylalanine or tryptophan, so it likely arises from a read error. The DNA is left out, because the CDR3 cannot be placed on it with certainty; the CDR3 is given as TCRdb lists it. V usage is TRBV12-3 or TRBV12-4 and J usage is TRBJ2-5; TRBD1, the table's D call, lacks a check against the DNA. The CDR3 is 9 residues long, ends included. This CDR3 reads CASRHPPST.

V gene TRBV2 combines with J gene TRBJ2-2; possible D gene TRBD2, 6 bases. The length of the CDR3 is 15 residues. Germline V gene lookup returns CDR1 SNHLY and CDR2 FYNNEI. With 4 bases removed from V and 6 bases from J, the gap between germline ends came to 15 bases. The CDR3 is CASSAELAPAGELFF. For the CDR3, the DNA is TGTGCCAGCAGTGCGGAACTAGCTCCGGCCGGGGAGCTGTTTTTT.

The chain recombines TRBV7-9 with TRBJ1-2, with D uncertain. Trimming took off 5 bases at V and 8 bases at J, with 15 bases between the two ends. Looked up from germline, CDR1 is SEHNR and CDR2 is FQNEAQ (reference sequence). The CDR3 totals 13 residues. CDR3 nucleotides: TGTGCCAGCAGCCCTCCCGCCGGCAGGGGCTACACCTTC. It specifies CASSPPAGRGYTF.

V gene TRBV7-3 combines with J gene TRBJ2-3, with TRBD2 matching over 12 bases. The V gene's germline CDR1 is SGHTA and CDR2 FQGTGA. The CDR3 has 19 amino acids. J was trimmed by 4 bases and V by 5 bases; bases with no gene match: 16. The CDR3 protein is CASSLRPSGRAVRADTQYF. The CDR3 bases are TGTGCCAGCAGCCTGCGACCTAGCGGGAGGGCCGTAAGGGCAGATACGCAGTATTTT. Supplemented by reference TRBV7-3 and TRBJ2-3, the full variable domain reads GAGVSQTPSNKVTEKGKYVELRCDPISGHTALYWYRQSLGQGPEFLIYFQGTGAADDSGLPNDRFFAVRPEGSVSTLKIQRTERGDSAVYLCASSLRPSGRAVRADTQYFGPGTRLTVL.

This clonotype showed up many times. This sequence joins TRBV12-3 or TRBV12-4 and TRBJ1-2, with a possible D match to TRBD1 (6 bases). Trimming left V 8 bases short and J 9 bases short, with 25 bases between. CDR3 size: 15 residues. CDR3 residues: CASANSGDGGWSYTF. For the CDR3, the DNA is TGTGCCAGCGCGAATTCAGGGGACGGGGGTTGGAGCTACACCTTC.

In this sample, this clonotype turned up a few times. This chain connects TRBV29-1 to TRBJ2-6; the D is unclear. The CDR3 is 14 amino acids. Germline values: CDR1 SQVTM, CDR2 ANQGSEA. Deletions cut 8 bases from V and 0 bases from J, with 11 bases between. The CDR3 sequence: CSSEASSGANVLTF. Written as DNA, the CDR3 is TGCAGCAGTGAAGCCAGCTCTGGGGCCAACGTCCTGACTTTC.

The rearrangement links TRBV24-1 to TRBJ2-7, with TRBD2 matching 14 bases. This CDR3 spans 16 amino acids. CDR1 and CDR2 (germline): KGHDR, SFDVKD. J gave up 1 base and V 4 bases, and 2 bases lay outside the gene matches. CDR3 bases: TGTGCCACCAGTGACGGGACTAGCGGGGGATCCTACGAGCAGTACTTC. This sequence encodes CATSDGTSGGSYEQYF.

CDR3 nucleotide sequence: TGCAGCTCGGACACGATAACCTACGAGCAGTACTTC. This sequence encodes CSSDTITYEQYF. This chain links TRBV29-1 with TRBJ2-7, with TRBD1 as a possible D gene (5 bases). The CDR3 runs 12 residues. The germline V gene encodes CDR1 SQVTM and CDR2 ANQGSEA. V dropped 8 bases and J dropped 2 bases, with 13 bases sitting between them.

A word on this clonotype: One end of the junction fails to match germline, which may point to a read error. This chain joins TRBV7-9 and TRBJ2-1; tentatively, D is TRBD2 (6 bases). The CDR3 is 15 residues long. Germline CDR1 and CDR2: SEHNR and FQNEAQ (reference sequence). CDR3 bases: TGTGCCAACAGCTTGCTAGCGATCACGGGGAATGAGCAGTTCTTC. This translates into CANSLLAITGNEQFF.

The rearrangement uses TRBV12-3 or TRBV12-4 and TRBJ2-7; 9 positions match TRBD2. Judging by the DNA end, TRBJ2-1 fits better; the J call may be wrong. This CDR3 contains 13 residues. The CDR3 DNA sequence: TGTGCCAGCAATCTAGCGGGAAGGGATGAGCAGTTCTTC. It encodes CASNLAGRDEQFF.

The J gene is TRBJ2-5, the V gene TRBV9; the match to TRBD1 covers 9 bases. The germline CDR1 and CDR2 sequences are SGDLS and YYNGEE. Trimming removed 4 bases from V and 4 bases from J; junction bases left unmatched: 5. The CDR3 totals 14 residues. The CDR3 DNA reads TGTGCCAGCAGCAGCGCGACAGGGGGAGAGACCCAGTACTTC. Protein product: CASSSATGGETQYF.

This clonotype was found many times. The CDR3 sequence is CASSPTGIAEKLFF. The CDR3 DNA reads as TGTGCCAGCAGCCCAACAGGGATAGCTGAAAAACTGTTTTTT. The chain combines TRBV9 with TRBJ1-4; D is possibly TRBD1 (6 bases). V lost 4 bases and J lost 7, with 14 bases in between. Germline values: CDR1 SGDLS, CDR2 YYNGEE. The CDR3 is 14 residues long.

Comment on this clonotype: Just one base apart from a much larger clone, this may be a read error. This sequence joins TRBV24-1 and TRBJ2-3; possibly TRBD1 or TRBD2 for D (5 bases each). V lost 9 bases to trimming and J lost 5 bases, with 17 bases between them. CDR1 KGHDR and CDR2 SFDVKD come from the germline V gene. The CDR3 runs 14 residues. The CDR3 loop is CATLGAGIGDTQYF. The CDR3 coding sequence is TGTGCCACCCTCGGGGCTGGGATCGGAGATACGCAGTATTTT.

This clonotype was seen just once. The J gene is TRBJ1-5, the V gene TRBV24-1; a possible D gene is TRBD1 (6 bases). The V gene lost 4 bases and the J gene lost 0 bases, with 9 bases spanning the gap. Germline CDR1 and CDR2: KGHDR and SFDVKD. This CDR3 is built from 15 residues. CDR3 loop: CATSEGTYSNQPQHF. CDR3 sequence (DNA): TGTGCCACCAGTGAAGGGACATATAGCAATCAGCCCCAGCATTTT.

The rearrangement joins TRBV12-3 or TRBV12-4 to TRBJ2-5; TRBD1 might be the D (6 bases). The CDR3 spans 16 residues. V was pared by 7 bases and J by 9 bases, with 27 bases between. The DNA of the CDR3 is TGTGCCAGCACCTTCCGCACAGGGAGCAACAATCAGCCCCAGTACTTC. The encoded protein is CASTFRTGSNNQPQYF.